This T cell receptor beta chain is drawn from a study of T cell repertoires in cytomegalovirus infection. The CDR3 consists of 17 residues. CDR1 is SGHTA and CDR2 is FQGNSA in the germline V gene. V was cut by 2 bases and J by 2 bases, with 16 bases left in between. TCRdb called the reads again in MiXCR, with one record for every CDR3 protein. Seen here are some 700,000 distinct CDR3 sequences, roughly 36% observed once, and the top ten hold 15% to 20%. This clonotype was seen a handful of times. What it recognizes is unknown. The specimen was cultured PBMCs, collected from culture after CMV antigen stimulation. This sequence originates from a human donor in good health (CMV status not recorded). Some clones in this sample may be carry-over from other donors' samples. The V gene is TRBV7-2, the J gene TRBJ2-1; D gene ambiguous. The CDR3 DNA is TGTGCCAGCAGCTTACGGGTCCTATCTCCCCCCTACAATGAGCAGTTCTTC. Amino acids: CASSLRVLSPPYNEQFF.